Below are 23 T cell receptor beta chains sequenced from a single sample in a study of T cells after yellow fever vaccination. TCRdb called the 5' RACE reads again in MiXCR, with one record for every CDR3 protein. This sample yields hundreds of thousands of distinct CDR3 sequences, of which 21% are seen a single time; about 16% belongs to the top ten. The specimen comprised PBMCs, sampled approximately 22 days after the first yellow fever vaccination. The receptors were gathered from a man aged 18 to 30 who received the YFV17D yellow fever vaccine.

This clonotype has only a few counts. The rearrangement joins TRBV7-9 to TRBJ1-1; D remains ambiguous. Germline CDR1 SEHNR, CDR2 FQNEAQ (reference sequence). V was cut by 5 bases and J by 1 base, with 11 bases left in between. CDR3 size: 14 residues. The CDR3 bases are TGTGCCAGCAGCCTCTGGCAGGCGAACACTGAAGCTTTCTTT. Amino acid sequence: CASSLWQANTEAFF.

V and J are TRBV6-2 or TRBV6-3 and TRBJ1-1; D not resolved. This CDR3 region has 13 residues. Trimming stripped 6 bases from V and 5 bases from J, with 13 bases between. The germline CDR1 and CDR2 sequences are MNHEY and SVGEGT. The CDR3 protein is CASSPSRGTEAFF. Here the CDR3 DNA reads TGTGCCAGCAGCCCCAGCCGGGGTACTGAAGCTTTCTTT.

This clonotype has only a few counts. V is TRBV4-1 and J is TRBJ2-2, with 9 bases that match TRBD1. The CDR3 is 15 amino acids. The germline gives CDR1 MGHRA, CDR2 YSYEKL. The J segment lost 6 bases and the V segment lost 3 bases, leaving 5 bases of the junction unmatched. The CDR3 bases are TGCGCCAGCAGCCAGGGACAGGGTTTCGCCGGGGAGCTGTTTTTT. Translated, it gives CASSQGQGFAGELFF.

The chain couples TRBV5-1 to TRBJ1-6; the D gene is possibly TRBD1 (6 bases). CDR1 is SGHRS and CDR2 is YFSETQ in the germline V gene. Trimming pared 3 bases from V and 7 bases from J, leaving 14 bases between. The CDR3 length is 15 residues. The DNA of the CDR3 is TGCGCCAGCAGCTCCACACAGGGATCGAATTCACCCCTCCACTTT. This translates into CASSSTQGSNSPLHF. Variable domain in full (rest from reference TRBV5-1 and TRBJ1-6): KAGVTQTPRYLIKTRGQQVTLSCSPISGHRSVSWYQQTPGQGLQFLFEYFSETQRNKGNFPGRFSGRQFSNSRSEMNVSTLELGDSALYLCASSSTQGSNSPLHFGNGTRLTVT.

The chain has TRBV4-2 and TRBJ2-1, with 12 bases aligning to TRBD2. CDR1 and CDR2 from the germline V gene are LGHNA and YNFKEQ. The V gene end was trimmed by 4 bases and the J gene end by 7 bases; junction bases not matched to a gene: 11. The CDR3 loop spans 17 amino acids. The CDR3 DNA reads TGTGCCAGCAGCCCGTGGGCTAGCGGGGGGGCGGGGAATGAGCAGTTCTTC. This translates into CASSPWASGGAGNEQFF.

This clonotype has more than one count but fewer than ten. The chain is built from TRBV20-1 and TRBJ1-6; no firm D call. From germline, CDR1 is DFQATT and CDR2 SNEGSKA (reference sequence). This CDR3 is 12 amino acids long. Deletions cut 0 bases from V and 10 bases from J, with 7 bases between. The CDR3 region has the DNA TGCAGTGCTAGAGATCAGAGATCACCCCTCCACTTT. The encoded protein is CSARDQRSPLHF.

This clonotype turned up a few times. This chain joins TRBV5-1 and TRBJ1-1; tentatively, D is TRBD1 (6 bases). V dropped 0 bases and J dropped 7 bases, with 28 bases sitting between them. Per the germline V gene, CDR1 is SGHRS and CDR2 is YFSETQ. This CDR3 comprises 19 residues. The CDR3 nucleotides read TGCGCCAGCAGCTTGGAATCCAGGCGGACAGTTCCAATCACCCATGAAGCTTTCTTT. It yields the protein CASSLESRRTVPITHEAFF.

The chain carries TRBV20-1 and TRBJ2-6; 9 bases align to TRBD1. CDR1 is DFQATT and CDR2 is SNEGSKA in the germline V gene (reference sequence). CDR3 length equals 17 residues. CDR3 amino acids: CCSRAQGQGSGANVLTF. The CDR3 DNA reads TGCTGTTCTAGGGCCCAGGGACAGGGCTCTGGGGCCAACGTCCTGACTTTC.

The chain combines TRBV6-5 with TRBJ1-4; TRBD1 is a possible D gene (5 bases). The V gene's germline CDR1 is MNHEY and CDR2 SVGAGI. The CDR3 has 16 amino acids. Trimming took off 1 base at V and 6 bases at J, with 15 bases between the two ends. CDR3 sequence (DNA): TGTGCCAGCAGTTACTTCTCTTGGTTAGGGGATGAAAAACTGTTTTTT. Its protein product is CASSYFSWLGDEKLFF.

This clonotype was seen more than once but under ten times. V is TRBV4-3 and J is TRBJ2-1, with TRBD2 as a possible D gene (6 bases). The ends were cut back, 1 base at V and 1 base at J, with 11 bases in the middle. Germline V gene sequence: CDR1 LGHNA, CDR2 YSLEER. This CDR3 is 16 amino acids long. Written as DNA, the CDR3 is TGCGCCAGCAGCCAAGGCGGGGAGTGGTCCTACAATGAGCAGTTCTTC. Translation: CASSQGGEWSYNEQFF.

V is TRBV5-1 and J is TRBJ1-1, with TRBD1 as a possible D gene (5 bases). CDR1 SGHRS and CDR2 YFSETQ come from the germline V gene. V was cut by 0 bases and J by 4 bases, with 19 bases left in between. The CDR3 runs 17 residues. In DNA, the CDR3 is TGCGCCAGCAGCTTGGGGTGGGGCTCGAATCGGGGCACTGAAGCTTTCTTT. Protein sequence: CASSLGWGSNRGTEAFF.

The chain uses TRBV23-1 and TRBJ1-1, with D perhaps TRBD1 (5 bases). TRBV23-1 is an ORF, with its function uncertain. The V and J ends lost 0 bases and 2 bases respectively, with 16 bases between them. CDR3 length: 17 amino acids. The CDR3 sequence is CASSQSRECQGNTEAFF. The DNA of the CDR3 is TGCGCCAGCAGTCAATCCAGGGAATGTCAGGGAAACACTGAAGCTTTCTTT.

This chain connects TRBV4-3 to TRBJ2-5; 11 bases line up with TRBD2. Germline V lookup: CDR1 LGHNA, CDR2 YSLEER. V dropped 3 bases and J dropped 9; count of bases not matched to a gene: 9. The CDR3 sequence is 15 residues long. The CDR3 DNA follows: TGCGCCAGCAGCCAGGGACTAGCGGTTTCGGACCCCCAGTACTTC. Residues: CASSQGLAVSDPQYF.

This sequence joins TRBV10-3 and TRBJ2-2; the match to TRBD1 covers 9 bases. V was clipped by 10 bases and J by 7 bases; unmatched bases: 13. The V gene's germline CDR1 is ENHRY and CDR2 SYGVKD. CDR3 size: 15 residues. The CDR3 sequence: CATVRGQGQGGELFF. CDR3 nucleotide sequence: TGTGCCACCGTGAGGGGACAGGGACAGGGCGGGGAGCTGTTTTTT.

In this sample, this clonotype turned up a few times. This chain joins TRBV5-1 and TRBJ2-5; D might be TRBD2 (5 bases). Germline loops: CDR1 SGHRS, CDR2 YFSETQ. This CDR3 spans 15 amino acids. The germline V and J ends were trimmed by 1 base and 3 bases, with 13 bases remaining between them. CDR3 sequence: CASSLSRGTEETQYF. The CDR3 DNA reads TGCGCCAGCAGCTTGTCCCGGGGTACTGAAGAGACCCAGTACTTC.

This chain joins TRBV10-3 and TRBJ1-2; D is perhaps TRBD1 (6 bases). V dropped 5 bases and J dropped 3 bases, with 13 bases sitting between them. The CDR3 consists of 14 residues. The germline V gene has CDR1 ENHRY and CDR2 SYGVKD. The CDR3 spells CAISSGRGDYGYTF. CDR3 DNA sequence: TGTGCCATCAGTTCCGGCAGGGGCGACTATGGCTACACCTTC.

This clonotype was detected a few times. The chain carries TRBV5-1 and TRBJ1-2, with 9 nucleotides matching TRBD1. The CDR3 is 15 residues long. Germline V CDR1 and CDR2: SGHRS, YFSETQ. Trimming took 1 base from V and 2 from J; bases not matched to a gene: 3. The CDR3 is CASSLLGTGNYGYTF. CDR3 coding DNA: TGCGCCAGCAGCTTGTTGGGGACAGGGAACTATGGCTACACCTTC.

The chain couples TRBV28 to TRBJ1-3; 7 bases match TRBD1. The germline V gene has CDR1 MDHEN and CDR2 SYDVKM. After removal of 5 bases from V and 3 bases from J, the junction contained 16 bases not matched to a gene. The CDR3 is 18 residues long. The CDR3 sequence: CASSPYPGDSSSGNTIYF. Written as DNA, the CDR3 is TGTGCCAGCAGTCCCTACCCGGGGGACAGCTCTAGTGGAAACACCATATATTTT.

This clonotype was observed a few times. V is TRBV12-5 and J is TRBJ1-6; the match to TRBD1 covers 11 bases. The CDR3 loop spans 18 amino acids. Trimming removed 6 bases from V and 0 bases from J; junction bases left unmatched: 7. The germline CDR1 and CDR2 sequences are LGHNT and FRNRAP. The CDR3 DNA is TGTGCTAGTGGCCCCGGGACAGGGGGTGACTCCTATAATTCACCCCTCCACTTT. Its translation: CASGPGTGGDSYNSPLHF.

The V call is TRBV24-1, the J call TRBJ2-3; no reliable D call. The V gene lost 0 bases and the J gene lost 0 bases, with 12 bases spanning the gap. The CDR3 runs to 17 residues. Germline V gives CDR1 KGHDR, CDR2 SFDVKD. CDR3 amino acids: CATSDLYEKASTDTQYF. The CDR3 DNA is TGTGCCACCAGTGATTTGTACGAGAAGGCTAGCACAGATACGCAGTATTTT.

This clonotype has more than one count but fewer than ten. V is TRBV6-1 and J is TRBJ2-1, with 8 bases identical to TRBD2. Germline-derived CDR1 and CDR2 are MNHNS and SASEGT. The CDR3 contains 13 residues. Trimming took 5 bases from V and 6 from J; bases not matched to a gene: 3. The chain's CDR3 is CASSSGSSNEQFF. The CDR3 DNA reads TGTGCCAGCAGTAGCGGGAGTTCCAATGAGCAGTTCTTC.

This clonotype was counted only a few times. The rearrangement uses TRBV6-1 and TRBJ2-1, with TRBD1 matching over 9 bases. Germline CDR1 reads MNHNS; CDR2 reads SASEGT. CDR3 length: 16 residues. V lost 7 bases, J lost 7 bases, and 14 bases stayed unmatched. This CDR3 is CASILSPGQGLNEQFF. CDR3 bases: TGTGCCAGCATTCTATCGCCGGGACAGGGATTAAATGAGCAGTTCTTC.

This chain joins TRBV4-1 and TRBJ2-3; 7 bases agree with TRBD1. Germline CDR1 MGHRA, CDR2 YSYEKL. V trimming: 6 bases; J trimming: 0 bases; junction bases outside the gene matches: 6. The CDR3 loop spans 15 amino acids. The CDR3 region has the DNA TGCGCCAGCAGGCAGACAGGGCTTAGCACAGATACGCAGTATTTT. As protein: CASRQTGLSTDTQYF.